The 20 T cell receptor beta chains in this list originate from one sample, sequenced in a study of blood T cells in healthy people across ages (dated by TCRdb to between 2014 and 2017). Libraries were prepared through 5' RACE. Sequenced on an Illumina HiSeq 2500. The second PCR ran for about 7 to 11 cycles and used a J-beta primer mix along with a sample-barcoded 5' primer. The public reads were quality trimmed at Q25 with fastp and then assembled into clones with MiXCR by TCRdb, keeping productive beta chains. One record per CDR3 amino acid sequence lists the most common genes and DNA. This sample holds more than 800,000 distinct CDR3 sequences; less than 35% were observed only once. 15% to 20% of the sample comes from the top ten. The sample consisted of blood. The receptor set was obtained from an elderly woman in good health.

The rearrangement links TRBV7-3 to TRBJ2-6, with no clear D. Per germline, CDR1 SGHTA and CDR2 FQGTGA. Trimming shortened V by 5 bases and J by 0 bases, and 11 bases separated the two germline ends. The CDR3 has 16 amino acids. CDR3 loop: CASSPFLNSGANVLTF. For the CDR3, the DNA is TGTGCCAGCAGCCCCTTTTTGAACTCTGGGGCCAACGTCCTGACTTTC. The variable domain in full, completed from reference TRBV7-3 and TRBJ2-6, reads GAGVSQTPSNKVTEKGKYVELRCDPISGHTALYWYRQSLGQGPEFLIYFQGTGAADDSGLPNDRFFAVRPEGSVSTLKIQRTERGDSAVYLCASSPFLNSGANVLTFGAGSRLTVL.

This clonotype was detected many times. For the CDR3, the DNA is TGCAGTGCTACACCTAGCGGGGGGGACAATGAGCAGTTCTTC. This gives the protein CSATPSGGDNEQFF. V is TRBV20-1 and J is TRBJ2-1; TRBD2 matches 12 bases. CDR1 and CDR2 (germline): DFQATT, SNEGSKA (reference sequence). The CDR3 contains 14 residues. J gave up 5 bases and V 4 bases, and 3 bases lay outside the gene matches.

The table lists this clonotype with many counts. The chain joins TRBV7-9 to TRBJ2-5; no reliable D call. Trimming cost V 3 bases and J 1 base, with 12 bases left between them. The germline CDR1 and CDR2 sequences are SEHNR and FQNEAQ (reference sequence). This CDR3 has 15 amino acids. The CDR3, as DNA: TGTGCCAGCAGCTTGCGACCGGATCCCCAAGAGACCCAGTACTTC. Translation gives CASSLRPDPQETQYF.

The sample holds many counts of this clonotype. This chain connects TRBV20-1 to TRBJ2-1; D gene uncertain. The CDR3 spans 12 residues. V dropped 8 bases and J dropped 5 bases, with 13 bases sitting between them. From germline, CDR1 is DFQATT and CDR2 SNEGSKA (reference sequence). CDR3 loop: CSSPDLDNEQFF. CDR3 DNA: TGCAGTTCACCGGATCTCGACAATGAGCAGTTCTTC.

The genes are TRBV7-2 and TRBJ2-7, with D perhaps matching TRBD1 or TRBD2 (5 bases each). The assigned J gene may be wrong: the sequence end matches TRBJ2-5 better. Germline V gene lookup returns CDR1 SGHTA and CDR2 FQGNSA. This CDR3 region has 16 residues. The CDR3 protein is CASSARQPGRVETQYF. The CDR3 DNA sequence: TGTGCCAGCAGCGCCCGACAGCCGGGGAGAGTGGAGACCCAGTACTTC.

A note on this clonotype: This may be a read error: a much more frequent sequence differs by one nucleotide. CDR3 sequence reads: CASSLALVLASQEAQYF. For the CDR3, the DNA is TGTGCCAGCAGCTTGGCCCTTGTACTAGCGTCGCAAGAGGCCCAGTACTTC. This chain joins TRBV5-5 and TRBJ2-5, with 7 bases identical to TRBD2. The CDR3 consists of 17 residues. Per the germline V gene, CDR1 is SGHKS and CDR2 is YYEKEE (reference sequence).

This rearrangement joins TRBV18 to TRBJ1-1; 7 bases map to TRBD1. The CDR3 extends over 13 amino acids. J gave up 8 bases and V 3 bases, and 6 bases lay outside the gene matches. Germline values: CDR1 KGHSH, CDR2 LQKENI. This chain's CDR3 is CASSPGSTGEAFF. The CDR3 nucleotides read TGTGCCAGCTCACCGGGCTCGACAGGGGAAGCTTTCTTT.

CDR3 residues: CASSPLDSFNYGYTF. Here the CDR3 DNA reads TGTGCCAGCAGCCCCCTGGACAGCTTTAACTATGGCTACACCTTC. The chain carries TRBV14 and TRBJ1-2; possible D gene TRBD1, 6 bases. The CDR3 spans 15 residues. The germline V gene encodes CDR1 SGHDN and CDR2 FVKESK. Deletions cut 4 bases from V and 1 base from J, with 13 bases between.

Worth noting for this clonotype: In this CDR3 the conserved last residue, phenylalanine or tryptophan, is missing, so a read error is likely. The chain is built from TRBV3-1 and TRBJ2-5; no clear D gene. The V gene's germline CDR1 is LGHDT and CDR2 YNNKEL (reference sequence). The CDR3 consists of 15 residues. In DNA, the CDR3 is TGCGCCAGCAGCCAAGTAGGTGAGCCCCAAGAGACCCAGTACTGC. It yields the protein CASSQVGEPQETQYC.

This rearrangement joins TRBV5-6 to TRBJ1-2; 8 nucleotides align to TRBD1. Looked up from germline, CDR1 is SGHDT and CDR2 is YYEEEE. The CDR3 has 14 amino acids. V trimming: 1 base; J trimming: 7 bases; junction bases outside the gene matches: 6. In DNA form, the CDR3 reads TGTGCCAGCAGCTTGCCGGACAGGGTGTCTGGCTACACCTTC. This gives the protein CASSLPDRVSGYTF.

This clonotype was recorded many times. J is TRBJ2-5 and V is TRBV5-4; 8 bases agree with TRBD2. This CDR3 has 13 amino acids. The V segment lost 4 bases and the J segment 4 bases; nucleotides outside the gene matches: 3. Germline loops: CDR1 SGHNT, CDR2 YYREEE (reference sequence). As DNA, the CDR3 is TGTGCCAGCAGCGCCGGGACTAGAGAGACCCAGTACTTC. Encoded protein: CASSAGTRETQYF. The variable domain in full, completed from reference TRBV5-4 and TRBJ2-5, reads ETGVTQSPTHLIKTRGQQVTLRCSSQSGHNTVSWYQQALGQGPQFIFQYYREEENGRGNFPPRFSGLQFPNYSSELNVNALELDDSALYLCASSAGTRETQYFGPGTRLLVL.

The J gene is TRBJ1-4, the V gene TRBV7-8; tentatively, D is TRBD1 (6 bases). V was pared by 2 bases and J by 7 bases, with 23 bases between. The CDR3 sequence is 18 residues long. The germline CDR1 and CDR2 sequences are SGHVS and FQNEAQ. As DNA, the CDR3 is TGTGCCAGCAGCTTACCGACTCAGGAGGGACACAGGAGTGAAAAACTGTTTTTT. Its protein is CASSLPTQEGHRSEKLFF.

Written as DNA, the CDR3 is TGTGCCAGCTCACCGGGTAGGGACACCTACAATGAGCAGTTCTTC. Translation: CASSPGRDTYNEQFF. V gene TRBV18 combines with J gene TRBJ2-1, with D tentatively TRBD1 (6 bases). The V gene lost 3 bases and the J gene lost 2 bases, with 11 bases spanning the gap. From germline, CDR1 is KGHSH and CDR2 LQKENI. This CDR3 has 15 residues.

The chain carries TRBV6-2 or TRBV6-3 and TRBJ1-5, with a weak D call TRBD1 (6 bases). The CDR3 covers 13 residues. Germline V gene data show CDR1 as MNHEY and CDR2 as SVGEGT. The V and J ends lost 6 bases and 6 bases respectively, with 12 bases between them. CDR3 sequence (DNA): TGTGCCAGCAGAGAGGGAGGGGGTCAGCCCCAGCATTTT. It specifies CASREGGGQPQHF.

This clonotype was seen only once. The chain uses TRBV5-6 and TRBJ2-6, with D perhaps matching TRBD1 (5 bases). Germline-derived CDR1 and CDR2 are SGHDT and YYEEEE. Trimming cost V 2 bases and J 18 bases, with 24 bases left between them. CDR3 size: 15 residues. The CDR3 here is CASSFLISGANGPTF. The DNA of the CDR3 is TGTGCCAGCAGCTTTCTAATATCTGGGGCCAACGGCCCGACTTTC.

This clonotype was counted at least ten times. The CDR3 sequence: CSASHVGEHYGYTF. CDR3 in DNA: TGCAGTGCTAGCCATGTGGGGGAACACTATGGCTACACCTTC. V usage is TRBV20-1 and J usage is TRBJ1-2; D possibly corresponds to TRBD1 (5 bases). The V end was cut by 3 bases, the J end by 3 bases, with 14 bases between. CDR3 length: 14 amino acids. Germline V CDR1 and CDR2: DFQATT, SNEGSKA (reference sequence).

Ten or more counts support this clonotype. This chain connects TRBV24-1 to TRBJ1-5; D is unclear. V lost 4 bases, J lost 3 bases, and 12 bases lay in between. The germline V gene encodes CDR1 KGHDR and CDR2 SFDVKD. CDR3 size: 15 residues. Here the CDR3 reads CATSEGRRANQPQHF. The CDR3 DNA reads TGTGCCACCAGTGAAGGTCGTCGGGCCAATCAGCCCCAGCATTTT.

This clonotype was detected many times. This chain links TRBV20-1 with TRBJ2-1; D is unresolved. Trimming left V 0 bases short and J 6 bases short, with 9 bases between. The CDR3 length is 13 residues. Looked up from germline, CDR1 is DFQATT and CDR2 is SNEGSKA (reference sequence). The CDR3 here is CSARDQQINEQFF. CDR3 bases: TGCAGTGCTAGAGATCAACAAATCAATGAGCAGTTCTTC.

This clonotype showed up many times. J is TRBJ2-1 and V is TRBV7-2; weak D call: TRBD1 (6 bases). V lost 0 bases and J lost 4, with 10 bases in between. This CDR3 has 15 amino acids. Germline CDR1 is SGHTA and CDR2 is FQGNSA. This CDR3 reads CASSLAQGVYNEQFF. The CDR3 DNA sequence: TGTGCCAGCAGCTTAGCACAGGGAGTTTACAATGAGCAGTTCTTC.

Points on this clonotype: At one of its ends the junction is not consistent with the germline gene, which may arise from a read error. The chain employs TRBV7-7 and TRBJ2-7; D unclear. Near its end, the DNA agrees better with TRBJ2-5, so the J call may be wrong. The CDR3 spans 15 residues. The germline V gene has CDR1 SSHAT and CDR2 FNYEAQ (reference sequence). The CDR3 nucleotides read TGTGCTAGCAGCTTATCGGGCAGAGTCGAAGAGACCCAGTACTTC. Its translation: CASSLSGRVEETQYF.